One sample yielded the 26 T cell receptor beta chains listed below, sequenced in a study of blood T cell repertoires in COVID-19. Clones were sequenced by immunoSEQ multiplex PCR, and TCRdb holds only the in-frame ones, with some missing. The data hold about 260,000 clones, with about nine tenths observed a single time. Specimen: peripheral blood. Every receptor here comes from a woman in her 40s who had recovered from COVID-19.

The gene calls are TRBV18 and TRBJ2-3, with a possible D match to TRBD1 (5 bases). The ends were cut back, 6 bases at V and 2 bases at J, with 18 bases in the middle. Germline assignment: CDR1 KGHSH and CDR2 LQKENI. This CDR3 spans 16 amino acids. The CDR3 DNA reads as TGTGCCAGCTCTGCTCGACAGCTAGAAAACACAGATACGCAGTATTTT. Amino acids: CASSARQLENTDTQYF.

The chain is built from TRBV25-1 and TRBJ2-1; 11 bases match TRBD1. V shed 6 bases, J shed 10 bases, and the junction held 11 bases outside the gene matches. The CDR3 runs to 15 residues. The germline CDR1 and CDR2 sequences are MGHDK and SYGVNS. The CDR3 region is CASSAPGTGGFEQFF. For the CDR3, the DNA is TGTGCCAGCAGCGCACCCGGGACAGGGGGATTCGAGCAGTTCTTC.

This clone was seen repeatedly, ten times or more. The chain uses TRBV11-3 and TRBJ2-1, with 9 bases that match TRBD2. The CDR3 has 17 amino acids. The J segment lost 1 base and the V segment lost 1 base, leaving 5 bases of the junction unmatched. The V gene's germline CDR1 is SGHNT and CDR2 YENEEA. The CDR3 loop is CASSLAPTSGSYNEQFF. The CDR3 region has the DNA TGTGCCAGCAGCTTAGCCCCCACTAGCGGGTCCTACAATGAGCAGTTCTTC.

The chain is built from TRBV6-2 or TRBV6-3 and TRBJ2-2, with 12 bases matching TRBD2. Per germline, CDR1 MNHEY and CDR2 SVGEGT. The V and J ends lost 2 bases and 4 bases, in that order; junction bases with no gene match: 8. The CDR3 runs to 18 residues. CDR3 region: CASSYDGLAGGPTGELFF. DNA of the CDR3: TGTGCCAGCAGTTACGATGGCCTAGCGGGGGGGCCCACCGGGGAGCTGTTTTTT.

V is TRBV3-1 (or the pseudogene TRBV3-2) and J is TRBJ2-2, with 8 bases aligning to TRBD1. J lost 6 bases, V lost 6 bases, and 9 bases had no gene match. The V gene's germline CDR1 is LGHDT and CDR2 YNNKEL (reference sequence). The CDR3 runs 15 residues. The CDR3 nucleotides read TGTGCCAGCAGTACAGGGGGGACGTTAGCCGGGGAGCTGTTTTTT. Translation gives CASSTGGTLAGELFF.

CDR3 protein: CASSAGVYEQYF. In DNA form, the CDR3 reads TGTGCCAGCAGTGCCGGGGTGTACGAGCAGTACTTC. This chain connects TRBV2 to TRBJ2-7; TRBD2 is a possible D gene (5 bases). The CDR3 sequence is 12 residues long. The germline CDR1 and CDR2 sequences are SNHLY and FYNNEI. The V end lost 4 bases, the J end lost 4 bases, and 8 bases lay between the germline ends.

The chain joins TRBV29-1 to TRBJ1-1; D might be TRBD1 (5 bases). V lost 5 bases, J lost 5 bases, and 9 bases lay in between. The germline V gene encodes CDR1 SQVTM and CDR2 ANQGSEA. The CDR3 covers 11 residues. CDR3 loop: CSVNGGTEAFF. DNA for the CDR3: TGCAGCGTTAACGGGGGGACTGAAGCTTTCTTT. The full variable domain, with the rest looked up from reference TRBV29-1 and TRBJ1-1, is SAVISQKPSRDICQRGTSLTIQCQVDSQVTMMFWYRQQPGQSLTLIATANQGSEATYESGFVIDKFPISRPNLTFSTLTVSNMSPEDSSIYLCSVNGGTEAFFGQGTRLTVV.

This clone appeared a single time. This chain links TRBV4-3 with TRBJ2-2; possibly TRBD1 for D (6 bases). V was pared by 2 bases and J by 4 bases, with 17 bases between. The CDR3 covers 17 residues. Germline assignment: CDR1 LGHNA and CDR2 YSLEER. CDR3: CASSQTVHQGTTGELFF. In nucleotides, the CDR3 is TGCGCCAGCAGCCAAACTGTTCATCAGGGGACCACCGGGGAGCTGTTTTTT.

The rearrangement uses TRBV20-1 and TRBJ2-7, with D possibly matching TRBD1 (5 bases). Trimming took off 3 bases at V and 4 bases at J, with 13 bases between the two ends. Germline CDR1 is DFQATT and CDR2 is SNEGSKA (reference sequence). The length of the CDR3 is 13 residues. CDR3 nucleotide sequence: TGCAGTGCTAGTTCAGGGCTCGGATACGAGCAGTACTTC. Protein product: CSASSGLGYEQYF.

The chain is built from TRBV5-1 and TRBJ2-3; no clear D. The CDR3 spans 14 residues. Germline CDR1 and CDR2: SGHRS and YFSETQ. V lost 9 bases, J lost 1 base, and 15 bases lay in between. DNA of the CDR3: TGCGCCACCAGTATAATACCGGGCACAGATACGCAGTATTTT. This translates into CATSIIPGTDTQYF.

The J gene is TRBJ2-7, the V gene TRBV5-1, with 8 bases matching TRBD1. The trim removed 2 bases at V and 0 bases at J, leaving 1 base unmatched. The CDR3 has 14 amino acids. Germline CDR1 and CDR2: SGHRS and YFSETQ. CDR3 residues: CASSFDRGSYEQYF. CDR3 coding DNA: TGCGCCAGCAGCTTTGACAGGGGCTCCTACGAGCAGTACTTC.

About this clone: Distinct nucleotide sequences in the sample also encode this CDR3. The chain joins TRBV3-1 (or the pseudogene TRBV3-2) to TRBJ2-5; no clear D. The length of the CDR3 is 14 residues. Germline lookup yields CDR1 LGHDT and CDR2 YNNKEL (reference sequence). The V gene lost 1 base and the J gene lost 5 bases, with 11 bases spanning the gap. CDR3 nucleotide sequence: TGTGCCAGCAGCCAAGTCGGTGTCGAGGAGACCCAGTACTTC. It specifies CASSQVGVEETQYF.

This clone was detected only once. This rearrangement joins TRBV5-1 to TRBJ1-5; unclear D gene. CDR1 is SGHRS and CDR2 is YFSETQ in the germline V gene. The CDR3 has 13 amino acids. V was shortened by 2 bases and J by 7 bases, with 10 bases between the two germline ends. The CDR3 coding sequence is TGCGCCAGCAGCTTCGGGGATGGCCAGCCCCAGCATTTT. Protein product: CASSFGDGQPQHF.

This clone has a single count. J is TRBJ2-7 and V is TRBV3-1 (or the pseudogene TRBV3-2); 13 nucleotides line up with TRBD2. This CDR3 spans 17 amino acids. With 1 base clipped from V and 6 bases from J, the junction kept 9 bases outside the gene matches. Germline values: CDR1 LGHDT, CDR2 YNNKEL (reference sequence). CDR3 in DNA: TGTGCCAGCAGCCAAGGAGGACTAGCGGGGGCTGGAGGCGAGCAGTACTTC. Amino acid sequence: CASSQGGLAGAGGEQYF.

This clone has just a few counts. This sequence joins TRBV2 and TRBJ2-5; 11 nucleotides agree with TRBD2. The CDR3 has 15 residues. Trimming removed 4 bases from V and 3 bases from J; junction bases left unmatched: 4. The germline V gene encodes CDR1 SNHLY and CDR2 FYNNEI. The CDR3 protein is CASSGSSGGKETQYF. The CDR3 nucleotides are TGTGCCAGCAGTGGTTCTAGCGGGGGGAAAGAGACCCAGTACTTC.

The chain joins TRBV5-5 to TRBJ1-4; the match to TRBD1 covers 10 bases. This CDR3 spans 16 amino acids. Trimming took 1 base from V and 7 from J; bases not matched to a gene: 7. Germline V lookup: CDR1 SGHKS, CDR2 YYEKEE (reference sequence). The CDR3 nucleotides read TGTGCCAGCAGCTTGAGGACAGGGGGAAGGAGTGAAAAACTGTTTTTT. Translated, it gives CASSLRTGGRSEKLFF.

This chain uses TRBV3-1 (or the pseudogene TRBV3-2) with TRBJ1-1; D is unresolved. Germline lookup yields CDR1 LGHDT and CDR2 YNNKEL (reference sequence). This CDR3 region has 15 residues. Trimming cost V 0 bases and J 6 bases, with 14 bases left between them. The CDR3 DNA sequence: TGTGCCAGCAGCCAAGAAATGGGCAGGCACCCTGAAGCTTTCTTT. This encodes CASSQEMGRHPEAFF.

The chain carries TRBV5-1 and TRBJ1-1, with a tentative D call TRBD1 (6 bases). Germline CDR1 SGHRS, CDR2 YFSETQ. V dropped 4 bases and J dropped 0 bases, with 10 bases sitting between them. There are 14 residues in the CDR3. The CDR3 here is CASSLQGMNTEAFF. As DNA, the CDR3 is TGCGCCAGCAGCCTACAGGGCATGAACACTGAAGCTTTCTTT.

V and J are TRBV6-2 or TRBV6-3 and TRBJ2-6; a possible D gene is TRBD2 (6 bases). The CDR3 is 16 amino acids. V was clipped by 2 bases and J by 4 bases, with 12 bases between them. The V gene's germline CDR1 is MNHEY and CDR2 SVGEGT. This CDR3 is CASSYPHGSGANVLTF. DNA of the CDR3: TGTGCCAGCAGTTACCCTCACGGGAGCGGGGCCAACGTCCTGACTTTC.

CDR3 residues: CAVAGGNEQFF. The DNA for the CDR3 is TGTGCCGTGGCCGGGGGCAATGAGCAGTTCTTC. The V call is TRBV6-4, the J call TRBJ2-1, with D perhaps TRBD2 (6 bases). CDR1 is MRHNA, CDR2 SNTAGT, per germline. The CDR3 spans 11 residues. Trimming stripped 11 bases from V and 6 bases from J, with 11 bases between.

The chain employs TRBV13 and TRBJ2-7, with D unclear. The CDR3 consists of 12 residues. Trimming shortened V by 2 bases and J by 5 bases, and 7 bases separated the two germline ends. Germline CDR1 and CDR2: PRHDT and FYEKMQ (reference sequence). The CDR3 DNA reads TGTGCCAGCAGCTTATCGTCCCACGAGCAGTACTTC. This translates into CASSLSSHEQYF.

In its sample, this clone was seen once. This chain connects TRBV9 to TRBJ1-2, with D tentatively TRBD1 (6 bases). Trimming stripped 2 bases from V and 3 bases from J, with 14 bases between. Germline loops: CDR1 SGDLS, CDR2 YYNGEE. This CDR3 has 15 residues. In nucleotides, the CDR3 is TGTGCCAGCAGCGTTGCTACAGGGAGAGACTATGGCTACACCTTC. Protein product: CASSVATGRDYGYTF.

This sequence joins TRBV25-1 and TRBJ1-4; D is undetermined. Germline V gene sequence: CDR1 MGHDK, CDR2 SYGVNS. CDR3 length: 17 amino acids. Deletions cut 4 bases from V and 5 bases from J, with 20 bases between. This CDR3 is CASSVGFAAAQNEKLFF. The CDR3 DNA is TGTGCCAGCAGTGTCGGTTTCGCGGCGGCCCAGAATGAAAAACTGTTTTTT.

The chain has TRBV5-4 and TRBJ2-7; maybe TRBD1 (5 bases). The CDR3 consists of 15 residues. Per the germline V gene, CDR1 is SGHNT and CDR2 is YYREEE (reference sequence). V lost 5 bases, J lost 3 bases, and 18 bases lay in between. The CDR3 region has the DNA TGTGCCAGCAGTCCTAACCCGCGACAGTACTACGAGCAGTACTTC. Amino acid sequence: CASSPNPRQYYEQYF.

The genes are TRBV21-1 and TRBJ1-2; the table's D call, TRBD1, was not checked against the DNA. TRBV21-1 is noted as a pseudogene. The length of the CDR3 is 15 residues. DNA for the CDR3: TGTGCCAGCAGCACCTTAGGGACAGGGAACTATGGCTACACCTTC. Encoded protein: CASSTLGTGNYGYTF.

The chain links TRBV5-8 to TRBJ1-5; 8 bases agree with TRBD1. Germline V gene data show CDR1 as SGHTS and CDR2 as YDEGEE. The CDR3 contains 15 residues. The ends lost 4 bases at V and 7 bases at J; junction bases unmatched: 10. The CDR3: CASSNRQGLGQPQHF. CDR3 nucleotide sequence: TGTGCCAGCAGCAATCGACAGGGGTTAGGGCAGCCCCAGCATTTT.